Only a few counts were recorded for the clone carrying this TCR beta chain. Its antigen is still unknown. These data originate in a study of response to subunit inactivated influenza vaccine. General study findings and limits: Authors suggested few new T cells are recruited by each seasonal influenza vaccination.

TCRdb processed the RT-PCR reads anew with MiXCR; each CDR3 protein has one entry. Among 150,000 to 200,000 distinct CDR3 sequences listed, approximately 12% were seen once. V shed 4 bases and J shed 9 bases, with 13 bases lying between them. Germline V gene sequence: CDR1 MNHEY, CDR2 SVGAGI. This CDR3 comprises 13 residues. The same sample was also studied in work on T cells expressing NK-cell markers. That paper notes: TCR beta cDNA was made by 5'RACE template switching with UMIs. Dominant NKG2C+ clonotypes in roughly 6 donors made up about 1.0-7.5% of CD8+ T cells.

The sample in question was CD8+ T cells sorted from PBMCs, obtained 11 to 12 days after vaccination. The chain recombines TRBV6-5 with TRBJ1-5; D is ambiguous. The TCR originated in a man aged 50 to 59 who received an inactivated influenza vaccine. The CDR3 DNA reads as TGTGCCAGCAGTTTCTCCGGGGTTTGGCCCCAGCATTTT. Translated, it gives CASSFSGVWPQHF.